The subject of this entry is one TCR beta chain. The antigen is undetermined. CDR1 is MNHEY, CDR2 SMNVEV, per germline (reference sequence). The CDR3 has 13 amino acids. The ends were cut back, 3 bases at V and 1 base at J, with 7 bases in the middle. The sample belongs to a study of T-cell reconstitution after alpha-beta-depleted transplantation in children. Findings of the study overall: The origin of alpha-beta T cells about two months after transplant was reportedly several hundred expanded graft clones. Newly produced T cells mostly accounted for T-cell counts and diversity one year post-transplant.

The authors prepared the TCRbeta library with unique molecular identifiers. TCRdb passed the PCR reads through MiXCR, listing each CDR3 protein once. This table has a few hundred thousand distinct CDR3 sequences, over 20% appearing once. The chain recombines TRBV27 with TRBJ2-7; D not resolved. The clonotype originates from a boy younger than two with Wiskott-Aldrich syndrome, due to receive a stem cell transplant. Sequences were derived from PBMCs, sampled before TCRalphabeta/CD19-depleted stem cell transplant. In DNA form, the CDR3 reads TGTGCCAGCAGTTTTAGACCTTCCTACGAGCAGTACTTC. This sequence encodes CASSFRPSYEQYF.